One sample yielded the 31 T cell receptor beta chains listed below, sequenced in a study of control samples from healthy donors and cancer patients. TCRdb's table, derived via immunoSEQ multiplex PCR, lists solely in-frame clones and lacks some. The table lists 120,000 to 150,000 clones, around nine tenths of them singletons. Sequenced input: blood. The receptors shown here come from a man aged 25 to 45 in good health.

The rearrangement joins TRBV4-2 to TRBJ2-2; the D is unclear. The ends were cut back, 2 bases at V and 6 bases at J, with 4 bases in the middle. Germline assignment: CDR1 LGHNA and CDR2 YNFKEQ. The CDR3 totals 12 residues. CDR3 sequence reads: CASSQRAGELFF. Written as DNA, the CDR3 is TGTGCCAGCAGCCAACGGGCCGGGGAGCTGTTTTTT.

The chain is built from TRBV4-1 and TRBJ1-4; D is uncertain. Germline-derived CDR1 and CDR2 are MGHRA and YSYEKL. The CDR3 consists of 18 residues. V dropped 0 bases and J dropped 0 bases, with 14 bases sitting between them. CDR3 residues: CASSQDRVAQATNEKLFF. The CDR3 DNA reads TGCGCCAGCAGCCAAGATCGAGTGGCACAAGCAACTAATGAAAAACTGTTTTTT.

A few counts support this clone. Other DNA variants within this sample encode the same CDR3. V is TRBV6-1 and J is TRBJ2-7; D gene uncertain. Germline V gene sequence: CDR1 MNHNS, CDR2 SASEGT. This CDR3 is built from 15 residues. The V gene lost 0 bases and the J gene lost 0 bases, with 9 bases spanning the gap. As DNA, the CDR3 is TGTGCCAGCAGTGAAGCGGGTGGTAGCTCCTACGAGCAGTACTTC. Protein: CASSEAGGSSYEQYF.

The chain joins TRBV19 to TRBJ2-7; perhaps TRBD1 as D (7 bases). CDR1 is LNHDA and CDR2 is SQIVND in the germline V gene (reference sequence). Deletions cut 3 bases from V and 2 bases from J, with 11 bases between. This CDR3 spans 14 amino acids. In nucleotides, the CDR3 is TGTGCCAGTAGTATTGGCGGGACAGCCTACGAGCAGTACTTC. This gives the protein CASSIGGTAYEQYF.

This chain links TRBV18 with TRBJ2-1; tentatively, D is TRBD1 (5 bases). The CDR3 is made up of 14 amino acids. CDR1 and CDR2 from the germline V gene are KGHSH and LQKENI. V was pared by 4 bases and J by 0 bases, with 7 bases between. CDR3 residues: CASSRQNSYNEQFF. CDR3 coding DNA: TGTGCCAGCTCACGACAGAACTCCTACAATGAGCAGTTCTTC.

The gene calls are TRBV30 and TRBJ2-7, with TRBD1 matching over 9 bases. The CDR3 is 15 amino acids. From germline, CDR1 is GTSNPN and CDR2 SVGIG (reference sequence). For the CDR3, the DNA is TGTGCTACGCCTTCCTCGACAGGGGGCTCCTACGAGCAGTACTTC. The encoded protein is CATPSSTGGSYEQYF.

The chain has TRBV28 and TRBJ2-7, with unresolved D. Deletions cut 3 bases from V and 0 bases from J, with 6 bases between. The germline V gene encodes CDR1 MDHEN and CDR2 SYDVKM. The CDR3 consists of 13 residues. CDR3 amino acids: CASSLIPSYEQYF. The CDR3, as DNA: TGTGCCAGCAGTTTGATCCCCTCCTACGAGCAGTACTTC.

V and J are TRBV28 and TRBJ2-7; 8 nucleotides match TRBD1. CDR1 and CDR2 from the germline V gene are MDHEN and SYDVKM. The CDR3 totals 15 residues. Trimming removed 5 bases from V and 1 base from J; junction bases left unmatched: 7. CDR3: CASSLRDRRSYEQYF. As DNA, the CDR3 is TGTGCCAGCAGTCTCCGGGACAGGCGATCCTACGAGCAGTACTTC.

This clone appeared a single time. J is TRBJ1-4 and V is TRBV14; the D is unclear. Trimming removed 0 bases at V and 3 bases at J, with 8 bases between. The V gene's germline CDR1 is SGHDN and CDR2 FVKESK. The CDR3 loop spans 15 amino acids. CDR3 DNA sequence: TGTGCCAGCAGCCAAGAGCGTGGGGCTAATGAAAAACTGTTTTTT. It codes for CASSQERGANEKLFF.

Of note for this clone: One end of the junction fails to match germline, which may point to a read error. In the same sample, other DNA sequences code for this CDR3. This chain uses TRBV2 with TRBJ2-3; TRBD1 or TRBD2 may be the D gene (6 bases each). Germline CDR1 and CDR2: SNHLY and FYNNEI. CDR3 length equals 14 residues. The CDR3 is CASSQTGRTDTQYF. The CDR3 DNA is TGCGCCAGCAGTCAAACAGGGAGGACAGATACGCAGTATTTT. Full variable domain (remainder filled in from reference TRBV2 and TRBJ2-3): EPEVTQTPSHQVTQMGQEVILRCVPISNHLYFYWYRQILGQKVEFLVSFYNNEISEKSEIFDDQFSVERPDGSNFTLKIRSTKLEDSAMYFCASSQTGRTDTQYFGPGTRLTVL.

The chain couples TRBV7-5 to TRBJ1-5. TRBV7-5 is a pseudogene segment. The CDR3 consists of 15 residues. CDR3 nucleotides: TGTGCCAGAAGCTTAGAAGCGAATAGCAATCAGCCCCAGCATTTT. Translated, it gives CARSLEANSNQPQHF.

The chain joins TRBV6-5 to TRBJ1-3; possibly TRBD1 for D (5 bases). Trimming stripped 6 bases from V and 4 bases from J, with 16 bases between. Per germline, CDR1 MNHEY and CDR2 SVGAGI. The CDR3 has 15 amino acids. CDR3 in DNA: TGTGCCAGCAGGGAGCAGGGAGCGCGGGGAAACACCATATATTTT. Its translation is CASREQGARGNTIYF.

V usage is TRBV28 and J usage is TRBJ1-2; tentatively, D is TRBD1 (5 bases). The germline gives CDR1 MDHEN, CDR2 SYDVKM. Trimming took 6 bases from V and 2 from J, leaving 13 bases between them. The CDR3 consists of 14 residues. DNA for the CDR3: TGTGCCAGCAGCGCCTTCGACAGAAACTATGGCTACACCTTC. It codes for CASSAFDRNYGYTF.

The V call is TRBV19, the J call TRBJ1-2, with no clear D. The germline V gene encodes CDR1 LNHDA and CDR2 SQIVND (reference sequence). Trimming shortened V by 3 bases and J by 4 bases, and 21 bases separated the two germline ends. CDR3 length: 17 amino acids. In DNA form, the CDR3 reads TGTGCCAGTAGTATGGGAGGCGGAGGGATTCATGGCTATGGCTACACCTTC. It is translated as CASSMGGGGIHGYGYTF.

V gene TRBV9 combines with J gene TRBJ2-3; TRBD2 might be the D (6 bases). Trimming cost V 0 bases and J 2 bases, with 13 bases left between them. The CDR3 contains 16 residues. The germline V gene encodes CDR1 SGDLS and CDR2 YYNGEE. CDR3 protein: CASSVVPRGATDTQYF. The CDR3, as DNA: TGTGCCAGCAGCGTAGTCCCTCGCGGGGCCACAGATACGCAGTATTTT.

The J gene is TRBJ2-1, the V gene TRBV3-1 (or the pseudogene TRBV3-2); possibly TRBD2 for D (6 bases). V lost 1 base, J lost 0 bases, and 13 bases lay in between. Germline assignment: CDR1 LGHDT and CDR2 YNNKEL (reference sequence). The CDR3 length is 17 residues. This CDR3 is CASSQGEDPSSYNEQFF. In DNA form, the CDR3 reads TGTGCCAGCAGCCAAGGGGAGGACCCTAGCTCCTACAATGAGCAGTTCTTC.

J is TRBJ1-1 and V is TRBV6-1; D gene unclear. The CDR3 is 13 amino acids. The V gene's germline CDR1 is MNHNS and CDR2 SASEGT. Deletions cut 0 bases from V and 8 bases from J, with 10 bases between. In DNA, the CDR3 is TGTGCCAGCAGTGAAGCGGGTCGAGGGGAAGCTTTCTTT. Protein sequence: CASSEAGRGEAFF.

This clone was seen repeatedly, ten times or more. This rearrangement joins TRBV4-2 to TRBJ2-1; 11 nucleotides match TRBD1. V trimming: 0 bases; J trimming: 3 bases; junction bases outside the gene matches: 1. The length of the CDR3 is 16 residues. Germline V gene lookup returns CDR1 LGHNA and CDR2 YNFKEQ. The chain's CDR3 is CASSQDGTGGYNEQFF. The DNA for the CDR3 is TGTGCCAGCAGCCAAGATGGGACAGGGGGCTACAATGAGCAGTTCTTC.

V and J are TRBV28 and TRBJ2-7, with D possibly TRBD2 on 6 matching bases. Germline loops: CDR1 MDHEN, CDR2 SYDVKM. This CDR3 contains 13 residues. The V end was cut by 3 bases, the J end by 3 bases, with 9 bases between. The CDR3 here is CASSFLGSYEQYF. CDR3 nucleotide sequence: TGTGCCAGCAGTTTTCTCGGGAGCTACGAGCAGTACTTC.

The chain combines TRBV7-8 with TRBJ2-5; 11 bases align to TRBD2. The CDR3 sequence is 15 residues long. V lost 6 bases to trimming and J lost 5 bases; unmatched junction nucleotides: 8. The germline V gene encodes CDR1 SGHVS and CDR2 FQNEAQ. The CDR3 region is CASSHSGRAEETQYF. The CDR3 bases are TGTGCCAGCAGTCATAGCGGGAGGGCGGAGGAGACCCAGTACTTC.

The chain joins TRBV19 to TRBJ2-1, with 8 positions matching TRBD2. With 3 bases clipped from V and 3 bases from J, the junction kept 10 bases outside the gene matches. The CDR3 totals 17 residues. Germline CDR1 and CDR2: LNHDA and SQIVND (reference sequence). The CDR3 nucleotides are TGTGCCAGTAGTATTTCGCTCTTCAGCGGGGGCTACAATGAGCAGTTCTTC. It translates to CASSISLFSGGYNEQFF.

The chain links TRBV7-2 to TRBJ1-1; D remains unclear. Germline lookup yields CDR1 SGHTA and CDR2 FQGNSA. Trimming removed 1 base at V and 3 bases at J, with 6 bases between. The CDR3 runs to 13 residues. The CDR3 sequence is CASSLDSHTEAFF. CDR3 sequence (DNA): TGTGCCAGCAGCTTAGACAGTCACACTGAAGCTTTCTTT.

The chain is built from TRBV18 and TRBJ2-3; no clear D gene. The CDR3 is 13 residues long. Germline V gives CDR1 KGHSH, CDR2 LQKENI. The V gene lost 5 bases and the J gene lost 5 bases, with 11 bases spanning the gap. CDR3 DNA sequence: TGTGCCAGCTCATCTACTTTGAGAGATACGCAGTATTTT. Protein: CASSSTLRDTQYF. The variable domain in full, completed from reference TRBV18 and TRBJ2-3, reads NAGVMQNPRHLVRRRGQEARLRCSPMKGHSHVYWYRQLPEEGLKFMVYLQKENIIDESGMPKERFSAEFPKEGPSILRIQQVVRGDSAAYFCASSSTLRDTQYFGPGTRLTVL.

The chain employs TRBV2 and TRBJ1-1, with D unclear. V was cut by 0 bases and J by 8 bases, with 13 bases left in between. CDR1 SNHLY and CDR2 FYNNEI come from the germline V gene. This CDR3 spans 14 amino acids. As DNA, the CDR3 is TGTGCCAGCAGTGAAGCGCTCGCTGGACGGGAAGCTTTCTTT. This translates into CASSEALAGREAFF.

The rearrangement uses TRBV11-2 and TRBJ2-7; D might be TRBD2 (6 bases). The CDR3 sequence is 14 residues long. The V end was cut by 1 base, the J end by 0 bases, with 7 bases between. Germline V CDR1 and CDR2: SGHAT, FQNNGV. The CDR3 loop reads CASSLVGSSYEQYF. In DNA, the CDR3 is TGTGCCAGCAGCTTAGTCGGGAGCTCCTACGAGCAGTACTTC.

The chain joins TRBV6-2 or TRBV6-3 to TRBJ2-2, with D possibly TRBD1 on 6 matching bases. V lost 7 bases to trimming and J lost 6 bases, with 21 bases between them. Germline-derived CDR1 and CDR2 are MNHEY and SVGEGT. The CDR3 totals 16 residues. CDR3 DNA: TGTGCCAGCAACCCGGACAGAGGGCGTTTGGCCGGGGAGCTGTTTTTT. The encoded protein is CASNPDRGRLAGELFF.

The V call is TRBV5-1, the J call TRBJ2-1; D call uncertain. This CDR3 has 13 amino acids. CDR1 is SGHRS, CDR2 YFSETQ, per germline. The V end lost 0 bases, the J end lost 7 bases, and 8 bases lay between the germline ends. CDR3 in amino acids: CASSLALGNEQFF. DNA of the CDR3: TGCGCCAGCAGCTTGGCCTTGGGAAATGAGCAGTTCTTC.

This chain connects TRBV6-5 to TRBJ1-5, with 9 bases fitting TRBD1. V lost 7 bases and J lost 6; bases outside the gene matches: 7. The germline V gene has CDR1 MNHEY and CDR2 SVGAGI. The CDR3 runs 14 residues. The CDR3 here is CASMGGQGAQPQHF. DNA of the CDR3: TGTGCCAGCATGGGGGGACAGGGTGCTCAGCCCCAGCATTTT.

The genes are TRBV10-3 and TRBJ1-5; D is perhaps TRBD1 (5 bases). Per germline, CDR1 ENHRY and CDR2 SYGVKD. This CDR3 region has 14 residues. Trimming removed 10 bases from V and 2 bases from J, with 15 bases in between. CDR3 in DNA: TGTGCCACCCGGACCGACAGCGGCAATCAGCCCCAGCATTTT. This translates into CATRTDSGNQPQHF.

The V gene is TRBV19, the J gene TRBJ1-5; TRBD1 matches at 8 bases. The J segment lost 6 bases and the V segment lost 5 bases, leaving 6 bases of the junction unmatched. CDR3 length: 14 amino acids. Germline V CDR1 and CDR2: LNHDA, SQIVND (reference sequence). As DNA, the CDR3 is TGTGCCAGTAGTTTACAGGGGGTGTTTCAGCCCCAGCATTTT. Translation: CASSLQGVFQPQHF.

The gene calls are TRBV28 and TRBJ1-4, with a possible D match to TRBD1 (6 bases). V was clipped by 4 bases and J by 5 bases, with 14 bases between them. From germline, CDR1 is MDHEN and CDR2 SYDVKM. This CDR3 is 15 amino acids long. The CDR3 sequence: CASSSYRAGNEKLFF. DNA for the CDR3: TGTGCCAGCAGTTCTTACAGGGCAGGGAATGAAAAACTGTTTTTT.